In its sample, the clone carrying this T cell receptor (beta chain) was seen a few times. Its antigen is still unknown. With 60 Vbeta and 13 Jbeta primers, the PCR was carried out. Repertoires were generated with immunoSEQ multiplex PCR, while TCRdb's copy carries only in-frame clones and drops some. The table records roughly 160,000 clones, about 80% of them present only once. This entry comes from a study of cytomegalovirus exposure and HLA in healthy donors. The study, taken as a whole, reports: In a later analysis, HLA-associated TCR beta chains were more clonally expanded than equally common others. A missense variant in DCLRE1C was later tied to TCR beta V- and J-gene trimming.

CDR1 and CDR2 from the germline V gene are LNHDA and SQIVND (reference sequence). The V end was cut by 6 bases, the J end by 3 bases, with 11 bases between. The CDR3 is made up of 13 amino acids. Sample: PBMCs. The TCR sequence derives from a woman between 45 and 60 years old in good health and CMV-seronegative. The chain recombines TRBV19 with TRBJ1-2, with D perhaps matching TRBD1 (6 bases). The CDR3 DNA sequence: TGTGCCAGTAGAACCCGGACAGACTATGGCTACACCTTC. The encoded protein is CASRTRTDYGYTF.